This T cell receptor beta chain was recorded in a study of blood T cell repertoires in COVID-19. As for the study in general: Sources were T cells, B-cell-depleted T cells, or PBMCs; the material itself was cDNA or gDNA.

Clones were read by immunoSEQ multiplex PCR, and TCRdb kept only the in-frame ones, dropping some. This table has approximately 190,000 clones, roughly 84% appearing once. This clone showed up just once. Ages ranged from about 18 to 89 years, with residence in under 25 US areas. The TCR comes from a woman in her twenties or thirties who had been exposed to COVID-19. The specimen sequenced was PBMCs or T cells enriched from blood (not recorded which).

CDR3 DNA sequence: TGTGCCAGCAGCGATACAGGGGGCCAGCCCCAGCATTTT. Translation: CASSDTGGQPQHF. The chain combines TRBV9 with TRBJ1-5; 9 bases are shared with TRBD1. CDR3 length equals 13 residues. The germline V gene has CDR1 SGDLS and CDR2 YYNGEE. V shed 3 bases and J 7 bases; nucleotides not matched to a gene: 2.